This T cell receptor (beta chain) was profiled in a study of cytomegalovirus exposure and HLA in healthy donors. Study-wide points: Trimming of TCR beta V- and J-genes showed a link, identified in a later analysis, to a missense DCLRE1C variant. There were several of the most significant clusters that appeared linked to common viral pathogens in a later analysis. Using a false discovery rate of 0.05, a later analysis showed that 15,000 to 20,000 TCR beta sequences were associated with HLA alleles.

As to this clone: The target antigen is unknown.

The PCR contained 60 Vbeta and 13 Jbeta primers. Sequenced by immunoSEQ multiplex PCR; TCRdb stores in-frame clones only, minus some. Of more than 50,000 clones in the sample, roughly 85% were seen once. The ends were cut back, 2 bases at V and 6 bases at J, with 8 bases in the middle. The germline CDR1 and CDR2 sequences are MNHNS and SASEGT. CDR3 length: 12 amino acids. The chain couples TRBV6-1 to TRBJ2-7, with D possibly matching TRBD1 (6 bases). The clonotype comes from a female donor in good health and CMV-seronegative. Sequencing was performed on PBMCs. CDR3 loop: CASSESRGEQYF. In DNA, the CDR3 is TGTGCCAGCAGTGAAAGCAGGGGCGAGCAGTACTTC.